The 27 T cell receptor beta chains below all came from one sample that was sequenced in a study of early T cells in non-severe SARS-CoV-2 infection. From the 5' RACE reads, TCRdb called clonotypes with MiXCR, one entry per CDR3 protein. The data show 100,000 or so distinct CDR3 sequences, 10% to 15% seen once. The sequencing sample was made of whole blood. The receptors shown here come from an adult who was a healthcare worker with PCR-confirmed SARS-CoV-2 infection or an uninfected control (not recorded which).

The V gene is TRBV5-1, the J gene TRBJ2-5, with 11 bases that match TRBD2. The CDR3 runs 16 residues. With 0 bases clipped from V and 5 bases from J, the junction kept 6 bases outside the gene matches. CDR1 and CDR2 (germline): SGHRS, YFSETQ. CDR3 DNA: TGCGCCAGCAGCTTGGGACTAGCGGGAAAGACGGAGACCCAGTACTTC. It translates to CASSLGLAGKTETQYF.

This clonotype occurred a few times. The chain joins TRBV7-3 to TRBJ2-1; D may be TRBD1 or TRBD2 (5 bases each). CDR1 SGHTA and CDR2 FQGTGA come from the germline V gene. The CDR3 extends over 15 amino acids. Trimming removed 5 bases from V and 4 bases from J, with 15 bases in between. The CDR3 bases are TGTGCCAGCAGCCCCGGGGCAGGCCTATACAATGAGCAGTTCTTC. This codes for CASSPGAGLYNEQFF.

This chain connects TRBV20-1 to TRBJ1-2, with a possible D match to TRBD1 (5 bases). Germline V gene data show CDR1 as DFQATT and CDR2 as SNEGSKA (reference sequence). V was shortened by 6 bases and J by 3 bases, with 8 bases between the two germline ends. The CDR3 is 11 amino acids. The CDR3, as DNA: TGCAGTGCCAAGGGGTACTATGGCTACACCTTC. Protein: CSAKGYYGYTF.

A few counts support this clonotype. The rearrangement joins TRBV29-1 to TRBJ2-1; the D gene could be TRBD1 or TRBD2 (6 bases each). Germline V gene sequence: CDR1 SQVTM, CDR2 ANQGSEA. The ends were cut back, 4 bases at V and 6 bases at J, with 19 bases in the middle. The CDR3 totals 15 residues. The CDR3 DNA reads as TGCAGCGTTGGAAGTTTTAATAGGGGGGCCAATGAGCAGTTCTTC. Translated, it gives CSVGSFNRGANEQFF.

This clonotype was seen a few times. This chain uses TRBV28 with TRBJ2-7, with D possibly being TRBD2 (5 bases). CDR1 and CDR2 (germline): MDHEN, SYDVKM. The CDR3 has 13 residues. Trimming pared 8 bases from V and 2 bases from J, leaving 13 bases between. CDR3 sequence reads: CASGRLLTYEQYF. Written as DNA, the CDR3 is TGTGCCAGCGGGAGACTCCTTACCTACGAGCAGTACTTC.

The table lists this clonotype with a few counts. This rearrangement joins TRBV28 to TRBJ1-1; D unresolved. Per germline, CDR1 MDHEN and CDR2 SYDVKM. V lost 10 bases and J 7 bases, leaving 10 bases between the germline ends. The CDR3 is 10 amino acids. The DNA of the CDR3 is TGTGCCACCAAATTCCGTGAAGCTTTCTTT. It encodes CATKFREAFF.

There are a few counts of this clonotype. CDR3 region: CSARDLNSGSMEETQYF. In DNA form, the CDR3 reads TGCAGTGCTAGGGACCTAAATAGCGGGAGCATGGAAGAGACCCAGTACTTC. The J gene is TRBJ2-5, the V gene TRBV20-1; 9 bases match TRBD2. Germline CDR1 is DFQATT and CDR2 is SNEGSKA (reference sequence). The CDR3 length is 17 residues. J was trimmed by 3 bases and V by 3 bases; bases with no gene match: 14.

This sequence joins TRBV9 and TRBJ1-1; the D is unclear. CDR1 and CDR2 (germline): SGDLS, YYNGEE. This CDR3 is built from 14 residues. Trimming pared 0 bases from V and 4 bases from J, leaving 10 bases between. Here the CDR3 DNA reads TGTGCCAGCAGCGTAGCGGAGGTTGGCACTGAAGCTTTCTTT. Its protein product is CASSVAEVGTEAFF.

This clonotype was counted ten times or more. The chain recombines TRBV20-1 with TRBJ2-1; possible D gene TRBD2, 5 bases. The CDR3 loop spans 16 amino acids. Germline values: CDR1 DFQATT, CDR2 SNEGSKA (reference sequence). V was shortened by 0 bases and J by 1 base, with 13 bases between the two germline ends. Here the CDR3 reads CSARDKDTGSYNEQFF. The CDR3 nucleotides are TGCAGTGCTAGAGATAAGGATACGGGGTCCTACAATGAGCAGTTCTTC.

This clonotype was seen repeatedly, ten times or more. CDR3 in amino acids: CASSLRYEQYF. The DNA for the CDR3 is TGTGCCAGCAGTTTGCGGTACGAGCAGTACTTC. This chain uses TRBV6-6 with TRBJ2-7; no definite D call. CDR3 length: 11 amino acids. Trimming stripped 4 bases from V and 4 bases from J, with 5 bases between. Germline CDR1 reads MNHNY; CDR2 reads SVGAGI (reference sequence).

Ten or more counts support this clonotype. The CDR3 nucleotides read TGTGCCAGCAGTCACCCCGTTAGCGGGAGGAGTGCTTGGACCCAGTACTTC. It is translated as CASSHPVSGRSAWTQYF. The chain uses TRBV12-3 or TRBV12-4 and TRBJ2-5; 10 positions agree with TRBD2. The CDR3 is made up of 17 amino acids. The V and J ends lost 5 bases and 7 bases, in that order; junction bases with no gene match: 16.

Turning to this clonotype: This may stem from a read error, because a much larger clone lies one nucleotide away. The J gene is TRBJ2-7, the V gene TRBV7-2, with 9 bases identical to TRBD1. From germline, CDR1 is SGHTA and CDR2 FQGNSA. V lost 1 base to trimming and J lost 3 bases; unmatched junction nucleotides: 4. The CDR3 length is 15 residues. The CDR3 loop is CASSLVGTGNYEQYF. For the CDR3, the DNA is TGTGCCAGCAGCTTAGTTGGGACAGGGAACTACGAGCAGTACTTC.

This clonotype was seen repeatedly, ten times or more. The chain employs TRBV28 and TRBJ1-5; 7 bases map to TRBD1. Germline V CDR1 and CDR2: MDHEN, SYDVKM. The CDR3 sequence is 14 residues long. Trimming at V came to 8 bases and at J to 2 bases, leaving 6 bases not matched to a gene. The CDR3 region is CASCRDRRNQPQHF. The CDR3 DNA sequence: TGTGCCAGCTGCCGGGACAGACGCAATCAGCCCCAGCATTTT.

A few counts support this clonotype. The V gene is TRBV6-5, the J gene TRBJ2-6, with D uncertain. Deletions cut 0 bases from V and 2 bases from J, with 5 bases between. The germline V gene has CDR1 MNHEY and CDR2 SVGAGI. CDR3 length: 15 residues. The CDR3 nucleotides read TGTGCCAGCAGTTACTCTCGGGCTGGGGCCAACGTCCTGACTTTC. This translates into CASSYSRAGANVLTF.

This clonotype has a count of ten or more. The chain has TRBV20-1 and TRBJ1-1; weak D call: TRBD1 (6 bases). The germline V and J ends were trimmed by 3 bases and 3 bases, with 11 bases remaining between them. CDR1 DFQATT and CDR2 SNEGSKA come from the germline V gene (reference sequence). This CDR3 is 13 amino acids long. In DNA, the CDR3 is TGCAGTGCTAGTAACAGGGTATACACTGAAGCTTTCTTT. This translates into CSASNRVYTEAFF.

The chain carries TRBV27 and TRBJ2-7; the D is unclear. Per the germline V gene, CDR1 is MNHEY and CDR2 is SMNVEV (reference sequence). The CDR3 spans 15 residues. V lost 0 bases and J 2 bases, leaving 11 bases between the germline ends. The CDR3 loop is CASSLSSALTYEQYF. As DNA, the CDR3 is TGTGCCAGCAGTTTATCATCAGCGTTAACCTACGAGCAGTACTTC.

The CDR3 loop reads CASSLGQGPYNEQFF. The CDR3 DNA follows: TGTGCCAGCAGCTTAGGTCAAGGCCCCTACAATGAGCAGTTCTTC. The chain has TRBV11-2 and TRBJ2-1; D remains ambiguous. Deletions cut 1 base from V and 2 bases from J, with 9 bases between. This CDR3 contains 15 residues. The germline CDR1 and CDR2 sequences are SGHAT and FQNNGV.

The table lists this clonotype with many counts. The chain joins TRBV6-2 or TRBV6-3 to TRBJ2-1; 12 nucleotides agree with TRBD2. The length of the CDR3 is 16 residues. The germline CDR1 and CDR2 sequences are MNHEY and SVGEGT. The trim removed 0 bases at V and 3 bases at J, leaving 0 bases unmatched. The CDR3 loop reads CASSYSGLAGYNEQFF. CDR3 DNA: TGTGCCAGCAGTTACTCGGGACTAGCGGGCTACAATGAGCAGTTCTTC.

This clonotype was detected many times. This chain links TRBV5-5 with TRBJ1-6, with unresolved D. V lost 4 bases and J lost 10, with 15 bases in between. The CDR3 is 14 amino acids. Germline lookup yields CDR1 SGHKS and CDR2 YYEKEE (reference sequence). The CDR3 region has the DNA TGTGCCAGCAGCCTAGATGGCGGATTGTCACCCCTCCACTTT. Translating it yields CASSLDGGLSPLHF.

This sequence joins TRBV28 and TRBJ1-6; D remains unclear. Trimming stripped 4 bases from V and 8 bases from J, with 15 bases between. This CDR3 has 15 residues. Germline CDR1 is MDHEN and CDR2 is SYDVKM. CDR3 DNA: TGTGCCAGCAGTTCCACTCGGGGAGCGGATTCACCCCTCCACTTT. It codes for CASSSTRGADSPLHF.

The V call is TRBV6-2 or TRBV6-3, the J call TRBJ1-2, with no clear D. V lost 4 bases to trimming and J lost 4 bases, with 13 bases between them. The length of the CDR3 is 14 residues. Per germline, CDR1 MNHEY and CDR2 SVGEGT. The DNA for the CDR3 is TGTGCCAGCAGTTTTCCCGGGATGAGCTATGGCTACACCTTC. Protein product: CASSFPGMSYGYTF.

The table lists this clonotype with many counts. J is TRBJ2-2 and V is TRBV20-1; 7 bases are shared with TRBD2. Trimming cost V 0 bases and J 5 bases; bases outside gene matches: 6. The CDR3 has 15 residues. The V gene's germline CDR1 is DFQATT and CDR2 SNEGSKA (reference sequence). This CDR3 reads CSARDPYGGTGELFF. Written as DNA, the CDR3 is TGCAGTGCTAGAGACCCGTACGGGGGGACCGGGGAGCTGTTTTTT.

This clonotype was seen ten or more times. The gene calls are TRBV28 and TRBJ2-7; weak D call: TRBD2 (5 bases). Per germline, CDR1 MDHEN and CDR2 SYDVKM. This CDR3 is 12 amino acids long. The V end lost 3 bases, the J end lost 7 bases, and 10 bases lay between the germline ends. The CDR3 sequence is CASSLLASEQYF. In DNA form, the CDR3 reads TGTGCCAGCAGTTTGTTAGCGAGTGAGCAGTACTTC.

This clonotype was recorded at least ten times. Written as DNA, the CDR3 is TGTGCCAGCAGTTCCTCCTCCTACAATGAGCAGTTCTTC. Its translation is CASSSSSYNEQFF. The chain combines TRBV6-2 or TRBV6-3 with TRBJ2-1, with no clear D. V gave up 4 bases and J gave up 0 bases, with 4 bases separating them. Per germline, CDR1 MNHEY and CDR2 SVGEGT. The CDR3 runs 13 residues.

The chain has TRBV7-8 and TRBJ1-5; 7 positions agree with TRBD1. Germline assignment: CDR1 SGHVS and CDR2 FQNEAQ. The CDR3 spans 14 residues. V shed 4 bases, J shed 5 bases, and the junction held 5 bases outside the gene matches. The CDR3 reads CASSSGQVDQPQHF. The CDR3 nucleotides read TGTGCCAGCAGCTCTGGACAGGTGGATCAGCCCCAGCATTTT.

There are many counts of this clonotype. The J gene is TRBJ2-7, the V gene TRBV28; D is uncertain. CDR1 and CDR2 from the germline V gene are MDHEN and SYDVKM. The CDR3 extends over 15 amino acids. The V end lost 3 bases, the J end lost 0 bases, and 12 bases lay between the germline ends. The CDR3 DNA sequence: TGTGCCAGCAGTTTTCGGCCGGGTAGCTCCTACGAGCAGTACTTC. It translates to CASSFRPGSSYEQYF.

A note on this clonotype: With a much larger clone just one base away, this may be a read error. The chain combines TRBV4-1 with TRBJ2-1; a weak D match, TRBD2 (5 bases). The CDR3 consists of 15 residues. V dropped 1 base and J dropped 3 bases, with 10 bases sitting between them. Germline V CDR1 and CDR2: MGHRA, YSYEKL. CDR3 residues: CASSQVEEFYNEQFF. The CDR3 DNA sequence: TGCGCCAGCAGCCAAGTGGAGGAGTTCTACAATGAGCAGTTCTTC.